The 8 T cell receptor beta chains below were found in one sample sequenced in a study of prognosis after radiotherapy for stage I lung cancer. Amplification of the TCR beta CDR3 (from genomic DNA) was done by two-round multiplex PCR. Used in first-round PCR were primers specific to each TRBV and TRBJ gene. From the multiplex PCR reads, TCRdb called clonotypes with MiXCR, one entry per CDR3 protein. The sample lists 20,000 to 25,000 distinct CDR3 sequences, about 40% occurring once. The sequences come from PBMCs, collected before or after stereotactic body radiation therapy (not recorded which). The receptors come from a donor aged 50 or older with non-small cell lung cancer.

Details on this clonotype: A far larger clone differs by one base, so this is likely a read error. The chain couples TRBV27 to TRBJ2-1; 9 nucleotides match TRBD2. The J segment lost 6 bases and the V segment lost 6 bases, leaving 6 bases of the junction unmatched. Germline V gives CDR1 MNHEY, CDR2 SMNVEV (reference sequence). The CDR3 has 14 amino acids. CDR3 nucleotide sequence: TGTGCCAGCAGGCCCGGGACTAGCAGCAATGAGCAGTTCTTC. It encodes CASRPGTSSNEQFF.

A remark on this clonotype: One end of the junction does not line up with germline, which may come from a read error. The chain couples TRBV6-1 to TRBJ2-1, with D possibly being TRBD1 (6 bases). The CDR3 totals 19 residues. Germline-derived CDR1 and CDR2 are MNHNS and SASEGT. The CDR3: CASSREGVTSLRSYNEHFF. The CDR3 DNA sequence: TGTGCCAGCAGTCGTGAGGGGGTCACCTCACTAAGGAGTTACAATGAGCATTTCTTC.

The count of this clonotype is one. V is TRBV12-3 or TRBV12-4 and J is TRBJ2-3; TRBD2 matches at 10 bases. CDR3 length: 16 residues. The V gene end was trimmed by 0 bases and the J gene end by 7 bases; junction bases not matched to a gene: 7. CDR3: CASSLASSGRHNTQYF. The DNA for the CDR3 is TGTGCCAGCAGTTTAGCGTCTAGCGGGAGACATAATACGCAGTATTTT.

This clonotype came up many times. The V gene is TRBV6-4, the J gene TRBJ1-2; 11 nucleotides agree with TRBD1. This CDR3 is 17 amino acids long. Per germline, CDR1 MRHNA and CDR2 SNTAGT. V dropped 5 bases and J dropped 2; count of bases not matched to a gene: 10. This CDR3 reads CASSSQYGQGANYGYTF. CDR3 coding DNA: TGTGCCAGCAGTTCTCAATACGGACAGGGGGCAAACTATGGCTACACCTTC.

At least ten counts were recorded for this clonotype. The chain links TRBV18 to TRBJ2-3; D gene unclear. The V end lost 3 bases, the J end lost 2 bases, and 3 bases lay between the germline ends. Germline V gives CDR1 KGHSH, CDR2 LQKENI. This CDR3 has 12 residues. CDR3 region: CASSPITDTQYF. Here the CDR3 DNA reads TGTGCCAGCTCACCGATCACAGATACGCAGTATTTT.

In the case of this clonotype: This is likely an artifact of a read error, given a far larger clone one base away. The rearrangement joins TRBV7-9 to TRBJ2-1, with D possibly TRBD1 on 6 matching bases. This CDR3 region has 13 residues. V lost 5 bases and J 10 bases, leaving 15 bases between the germline ends. Germline CDR1 and CDR2: SEHNR and FQNEAQ (reference sequence). The CDR3 DNA follows: TGTGCCAGCAGCCCAAGGGACAACTACGAGCAGTTCTTC. Amino acid sequence: CASSPRDNYEQFF.

Of note for this clonotype: This likely came from a read error, as a far larger clone is one base away. The chain is built from TRBV28 and TRBJ2-1, with TRBD2 matching 11 bases. The CDR3 extends over 15 amino acids. Germline values: CDR1 MDHEN, CDR2 SYDVKM. With V trimmed by 3 bases and J by 4 bases, 2 bases remained unmatched. The CDR3 DNA reads as TGTGCCAGCAGTTTTACTAGCGGGAGTTACAATGAGCAGTTCTTC. This sequence encodes CASSFTSGSYNEQFF.

Worth noting for this clonotype: This sequence may be a read error, since a much larger clone differs from it by one base. V and J are TRBV28 and TRBJ2-5, with D unclear. This CDR3 spans 12 amino acids. Germline CDR1 is MDHEN and CDR2 is SYDVKM. The CDR3 region is CSSSGPEETQYF. CDR3 bases: TGTTCCAGCTCTGGGCCGGAAGAGACCCAGTACTTC.